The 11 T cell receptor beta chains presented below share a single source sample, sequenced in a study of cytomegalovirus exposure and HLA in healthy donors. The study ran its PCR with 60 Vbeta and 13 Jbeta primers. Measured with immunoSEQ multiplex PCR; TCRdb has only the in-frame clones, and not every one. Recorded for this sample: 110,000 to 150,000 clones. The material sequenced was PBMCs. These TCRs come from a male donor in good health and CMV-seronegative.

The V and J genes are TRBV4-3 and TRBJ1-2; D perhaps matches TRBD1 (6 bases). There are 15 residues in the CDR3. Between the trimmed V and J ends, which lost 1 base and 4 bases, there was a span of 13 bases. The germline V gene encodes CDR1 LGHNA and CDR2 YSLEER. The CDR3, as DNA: TGCGCCAGCAGCCAAGTCGGGGGGGCAACCTATGGCTACACCTTC. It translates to CASSQVGGATYGYTF.

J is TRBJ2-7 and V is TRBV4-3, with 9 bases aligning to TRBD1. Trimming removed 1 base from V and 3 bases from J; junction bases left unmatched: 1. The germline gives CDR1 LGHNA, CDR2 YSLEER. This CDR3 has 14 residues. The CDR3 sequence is CASSQGTGVYEQYF. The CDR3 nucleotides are TGCGCCAGCAGCCAAGGGACAGGGGTCTACGAGCAGTACTTC.

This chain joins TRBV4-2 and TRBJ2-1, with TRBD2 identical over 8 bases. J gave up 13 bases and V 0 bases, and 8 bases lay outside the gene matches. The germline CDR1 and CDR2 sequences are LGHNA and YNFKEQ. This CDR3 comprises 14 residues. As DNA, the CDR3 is TGTGCCAGCAGCCAAGATCTTAGGGCGGGGGGACAGTTCTTC. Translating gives CASSQDLRAGGQFF.

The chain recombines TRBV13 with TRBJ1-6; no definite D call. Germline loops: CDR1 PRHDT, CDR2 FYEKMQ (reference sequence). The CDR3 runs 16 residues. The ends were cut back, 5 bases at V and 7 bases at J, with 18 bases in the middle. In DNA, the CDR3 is TGTGCCAGCAGCAACCGCGGGGAGTGGAAGAATTCACCCCTCCACTTT. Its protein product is CASSNRGEWKNSPLHF. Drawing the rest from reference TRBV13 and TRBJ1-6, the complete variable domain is AAGVIQSPRHLIKEKRETATLKCYPIPRHDTVYWYQQGPGQDPQFLISFYEKMQSDKGSIPDRFSAQQFSDYHSELNMSSLELGDSALYFCASSNRGEWKNSPLHFGNGTRLTVT.

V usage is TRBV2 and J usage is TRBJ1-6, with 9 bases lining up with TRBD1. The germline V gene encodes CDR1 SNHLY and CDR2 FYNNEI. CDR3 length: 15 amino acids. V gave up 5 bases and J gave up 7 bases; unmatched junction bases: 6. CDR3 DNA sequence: TGTGCCAGCAGTCCGGACAGGGGAATGAATTCACCCCTCCACTTT. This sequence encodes CASSPDRGMNSPLHF. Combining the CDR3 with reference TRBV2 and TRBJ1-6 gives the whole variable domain EPEVTQTPSHQVTQMGQEVILRCVPISNHLYFYWYRQILGQKVEFLVSFYNNEISEKSEIFDDQFSVERPDGSNFTLKIRSTKLEDSAMYFCASSPDRGMNSPLHFGNGTRLTVT.

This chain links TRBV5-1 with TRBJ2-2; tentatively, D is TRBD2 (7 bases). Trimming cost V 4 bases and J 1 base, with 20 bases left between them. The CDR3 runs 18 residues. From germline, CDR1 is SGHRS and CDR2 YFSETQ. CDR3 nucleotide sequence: TGCGCCAGCAGCCCGCGGGGGCCGAACACAGTGAACACCGGGGAGCTGTTTTTT. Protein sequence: CASSPRGPNTVNTGELFF. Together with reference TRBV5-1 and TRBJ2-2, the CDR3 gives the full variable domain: KAGVTQTPRYLIKTRGQQVTLSCSPISGHRSVSWYQQTPGQGLQFLFEYFSETQRNKGNFPGRFSGRQFSNSRSEMNVSTLELGDSALYLCASSPRGPNTVNTGELFFGEGSRLTVL.

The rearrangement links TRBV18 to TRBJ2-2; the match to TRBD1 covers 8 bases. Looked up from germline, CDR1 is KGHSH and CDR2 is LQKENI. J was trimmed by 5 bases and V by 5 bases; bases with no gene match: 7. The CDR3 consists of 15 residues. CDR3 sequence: CASSITGGETGELFF. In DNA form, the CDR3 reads TGTGCCAGCTCAATCACAGGGGGTGAAACCGGGGAGCTGTTTTTT. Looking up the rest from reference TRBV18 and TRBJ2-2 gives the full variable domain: NAGVMQNPRHLVRRRGQEARLRCSPMKGHSHVYWYRQLPEEGLKFMVYLQKENIIDESGMPKERFSAEFPKEGPSILRIQQVVRGDSAAYFCASSITGGETGELFFGEGSRLTVL.

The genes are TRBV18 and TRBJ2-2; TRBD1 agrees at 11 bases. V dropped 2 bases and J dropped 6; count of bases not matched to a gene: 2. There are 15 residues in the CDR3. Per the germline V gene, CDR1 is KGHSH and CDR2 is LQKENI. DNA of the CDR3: TGTGCCAGCTCACCATGGACAGGGGGCTCCGGGGAGCTGTTTTTT. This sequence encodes CASSPWTGGSGELFF.

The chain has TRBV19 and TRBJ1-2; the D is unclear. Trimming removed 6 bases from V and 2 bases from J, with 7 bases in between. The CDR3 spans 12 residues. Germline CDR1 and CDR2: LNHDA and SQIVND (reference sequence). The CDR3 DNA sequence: TGTGCCAGTAGCCGCGTCAACTATGGCTACACCTTC. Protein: CASSRVNYGYTF.

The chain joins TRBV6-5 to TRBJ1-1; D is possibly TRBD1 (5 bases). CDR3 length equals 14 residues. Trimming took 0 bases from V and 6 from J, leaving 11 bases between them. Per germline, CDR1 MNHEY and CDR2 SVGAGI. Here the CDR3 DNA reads TGTGCCAGCAGTTACTCAGGGGTTATTTCTGAAGCTTTCTTT. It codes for CASSYSGVISEAFF.

CDR3 coding DNA: TGTGCCAGCAGTGAAGGGCTTTTGTACAGGGGCCTCGCCTACGAGCAGTACTTC. Its protein product is CASSEGLLYRGLAYEQYF. V is TRBV6-1 and J is TRBJ2-7, with 7 bases identical to TRBD1. The CDR3 loop spans 18 amino acids. Germline CDR1 is MNHNS and CDR2 is SASEGT. The trim removed 1 base at V and 2 bases at J, leaving 14 bases unmatched.